One and the same sample provided the 14 T cell receptor beta chains below, sequenced in a study of blood T cells in healthy people across ages. Next came a second PCR, run for about 7 to 12 cycles, which used a sample-barcoded 5' primer along with a J-beta primer mix. From the 5' RACE reads, TCRdb called clonotypes with MiXCR, one entry per CDR3 protein. The sample yields over a million distinct CDR3 sequences, around 27% seen once. This same sample was also taken into another study, of T cells of mothers and their children.

The sequenced sample consisted of blood. Source of these receptors: a girl aged 2 to 10 in good health.

This clonotype was observed a few times. The chain joins TRBV3-1 to TRBJ2-1, with TRBD2 matching 8 bases. From germline, CDR1 is LGHDT and CDR2 YNNKEL (reference sequence). The trim removed 3 bases at V and 3 bases at J, leaving 4 bases unmatched. This CDR3 region has 15 residues. The CDR3 DNA is TGTGCCAGCAGCCAGGGACTAGGAAACTACAATGAGCAGTTCTTC. Translation: CASSQGLGNYNEQFF.

The table lists this clonotype with a few counts. This chain links TRBV29-1 with TRBJ2-7; D possibly matches TRBD1 or TRBD2 (5 bases each). This CDR3 region has 15 residues. CDR1 and CDR2 from the germline V gene are SQVTM and ANQGSEA. V lost 0 bases and J lost 6, with 18 bases in between. CDR3 bases: TGCAGCGTTGAAGACACCGGGACCGAGCGTTCCGAGCAGTACTTC. It yields the protein CSVEDTGTERSEQYF.

This clonotype occurred once. The J gene is TRBJ2-1, the V gene TRBV24-1, with D hard to call. V was pared by 3 bases and J by 3 bases, with 5 bases between. This CDR3 spans 13 amino acids. The germline CDR1 and CDR2 sequences are KGHDR and SFDVKD. CDR3 bases: TGTGCCACCAGTGATCCATACTACAATGAGCAGTTCTTC. This translates into CATSDPYYNEQFF.

In this sample, this clonotype turned up a few times. This chain uses TRBV7-2 with TRBJ2-1, with no clear D. The CDR3 sequence is 12 residues long. Looked up from germline, CDR1 is SGHTA and CDR2 is FQGNSA. Trimming stripped 5 bases from V and 8 bases from J, with 10 bases between. This chain's CDR3 is CASSPPRHEQFF. DNA for the CDR3: TGTGCCAGCAGCCCCCCTAGGCATGAGCAGTTCTTC. Looking up the rest from reference TRBV7-2 and TRBJ2-1 gives the full variable domain: GAGVSQSPSNKVTEKGKDVELRCDPISGHTALYWYRQSLGQGLEFLIYFQGNSAPDKSGLPSDRFSAERTGGSVSTLTIQRTQQEDSAVYLCASSPPRHEQFFGPGTRLTVL.

This clonotype was seen only a few times. As DNA, the CDR3 is TGTGCCAGCACGGGACAGGGCGACTACGAGCAGTACTTC. Translating it yields CASTGQGDYEQYF. The genes are TRBV7-9 and TRBJ2-7; 9 bases are shared with TRBD1. Trimming took 7 bases from V and 3 from J; bases not matched to a gene: 4. CDR1 and CDR2 from the germline V gene are SEHNR and FQNEAQ (reference sequence). The CDR3 consists of 13 residues.

CDR3 protein: CSAVTGGNYGYTF. For the CDR3, the DNA is TGCAGTGCTGTGACAGGGGGCAACTATGGCTACACCTTC. This chain connects TRBV20-1 to TRBJ1-2; 10 nucleotides align to TRBD1. Germline values: CDR1 DFQATT, CDR2 SNEGSKA (reference sequence). This CDR3 spans 13 amino acids. The J segment lost 2 bases and the V segment lost 5 bases, leaving 2 bases of the junction unmatched.

The rearrangement joins TRBV4-2 to TRBJ2-7; D might be TRBD1 or TRBD2, each matching 5 bases. Trimming removed 0 bases at V and 2 bases at J, with 17 bases between. Germline CDR1 reads LGHNA; CDR2 reads YNFKEQ. The CDR3 has 17 residues. The CDR3 region has the DNA TGTGCCAGCAGCCAAGATGTTGGGGGAACGGGAACCTACGAGCAGTACTTC. This codes for CASSQDVGGTGTYEQYF.

The sample holds a few counts of this clonotype. The chain employs TRBV28 and TRBJ2-2; perhaps TRBD2 as D (5 bases). Germline values: CDR1 MDHEN, CDR2 SYDVKM. Trimming left V 3 bases short and J 4 bases short, with 12 bases between. The length of the CDR3 is 15 residues. The CDR3 DNA sequence: TGTGCCAGCAGTTTCTACGGGGAAGCCACCGGGGAGCTGTTTTTT. It specifies CASSFYGEATGELFF.

This clonotype appeared a few times. The CDR3 loop reads CASGYFDSGTEAFF. DNA for the CDR3: TGTGCCAGCGGCTACTTTGATAGTGGGACTGAAGCTTTCTTT. This chain uses TRBV7-9 with TRBJ1-1, with no clear D. Germline V gene sequence: CDR1 SEHNR, CDR2 FQNEAQ (reference sequence). CDR3 length: 14 residues. V was cut by 8 bases and J by 5 bases, with 18 bases left in between.

The V call is TRBV5-5, the J call TRBJ1-6; D ambiguous. Trimming pared 6 bases from V and 5 bases from J, leaving 27 bases between. Germline V gives CDR1 SGHKS, CDR2 YYEKEE (reference sequence). CDR3 length equals 19 residues. In DNA, the CDR3 is TGTGCCAGCACGAATCAAGTTCTAACTTACGAGGATGATAATTCACCCCTCCACTTT. This gives the protein CASTNQVLTYEDDNSPLHF.

Only a few counts were recorded for this clonotype. The chain couples TRBV11-2 to TRBJ2-5, with 7 bases identical to TRBD2. This CDR3 region has 14 residues. CDR1 SGHAT and CDR2 FQNNGV come from the germline V gene. After removal of 8 bases from V and 0 bases from J, the junction contained 6 bases not matched to a gene. The DNA of the CDR3 is TGTGCCAGCCGCTCGCGGGGGAACCAAGAGACCCAGTACTTC. It specifies CASRSRGNQETQYF.

As concerns this clonotype: The CDR3 does not end in the conserved phenylalanine or tryptophan, so this is likely a read error. The chain combines TRBV28 with TRBJ1-1; D perhaps matches TRBD1 (5 bases). Trimming stripped 3 bases from V and 1 base from J, with 9 bases between. This CDR3 is built from 14 residues. Germline V gene lookup returns CDR1 MDHEN and CDR2 SYDVKM. CDR3 sequence: CASSLRQKNTEAFL. The DNA for the CDR3 is TGTGCCAGCAGTTTGAGACAGAAGAACACTGAAGCTTTCCTT.

This clonotype was counted ten times or more. The CDR3 nucleotides are TGTGCCAGCATCGGGGGAGGGCCTGGTGAGCAGTTCTTC. The encoded protein is CASIGGGPGEQFF. The chain links TRBV6-1 to TRBJ2-1, with TRBD2 matching over 7 bases. The CDR3 runs to 13 residues. Unmatched junction bases numbered 9, after V lost 7 bases and J lost 9 bases. The germline CDR1 and CDR2 sequences are MNHNS and SASEGT.

J is TRBJ2-4 and V is TRBV9; 7 bases agree with TRBD1. V shed 4 bases and J 5 bases; nucleotides not matched to a gene: 9. CDR3 length: 15 amino acids. The V gene's germline CDR1 is SGDLS and CDR2 YYNGEE. CDR3 bases: TGTGCCAGCAGCTCGGGACAGCTCACCCAAAACATTCAGTACTTC. Translating gives CASSSGQLTQNIQYF.